Given below is one T cell receptor (beta chain) in context. The antigen it binds to is not known. No much larger clone is present one base from it, and per-base qualities are unavailable. The meaning of the sample's time point label: about 28 days (+/-7) after the second vaccine dose. AZD1222 recipients given second doses at about 4 weeks or at about 12 weeks were pooled, since spike-specific TCR depth and breadth were not found to differ between the two schedules. The vaccinee samples were drawn from two UK trials, COV001 and COV002, one of which was a single-blind randomized controlled phase 2/3 trial testing AZD1222 (ChAdOx1 nCoV-19) in healthy adults. For TCRbeta chain sequencing, PBMC samples were collected from trial participants at day 0 and at day 28 after the second dose. These data come from a study of T cell responses to AZD1222 COVID-19 vaccine listed by TCRdb under 2021. As for the study more broadly: TCR sequencing was performed for about 240 trial participants, of whom roughly 200 were given two doses of AZD1222 and some 26 were given two doses of MenACWY control vaccine. Trial participants were enrolled into age subgroups of 18-55, 56-69 and 70-plus years, which contained 148, 28 and 57 TCR-sequenced participants, respectively. Beyond this particular receptor, the publication reports: Nearly half of unique spike-specific TCRs reportedly recognized epitopes outside regions mutated in the B.1.351 and B.1.1.7 variants. Because no day 14 peak-response samples were available, repertoires were characterized only after the peak T cell response. In the small 56-69-year group, the increase in depth fell short of significance, most likely because of low power. A significant rise in spike-specific TCR breadth and depth was observed after two AZD1222 doses relative to day 0 and relative to MenACWY recipients. Participants were mostly white British, with more females than males. The authors suggested clonal diversity may have been underestimated. Conclusions about previously exposed vaccinees are limited, since just five or six AZD1222 recipients were seropositive for SARS-CoV-2 at baseline. The vaccine-associated CD4 TCRs covered the entire spike protein, and the dominant responses fell in regions 160-218 and 743-854.

The CDR3 regions of human TCRbeta chains were analyzed by immunosequencing. Turning to the authors' computational methods: Repertoire TCRs were checked for matches against a reference library of SARS-CoV-2-specific TCRs that had been generated using the MIRA antigen-specificity platform. Breadth was defined as the fraction of unique TCRs that were SARS-CoV-2-associated, and depth was defined as the fraction of total T cells that were SARS-CoV-2-associated. Using the MIRA data, each spike-specific TCR was assigned both to the spike region to which the TCR was reactive and to a CD4 or CD8 class. Log10-transformed breadth and depth values were compared by one-way ANOVA with Sidak's multiple comparisons tests. Imported from immuneACCESS, the table was reduced by TCRdb to in-frame sequences with V and J called. These copies leave out some clones; in studies compared against another copy, an unresolved V gene accounts for under half, and the cause of the remainder is not known. V and J calls and clone size follow that table, whereas D and trimming were derived from the DNA. Counted in this sample were around 150,000 clones; roughly 90% of them appeared once. Together, the top ten hold less than 2% of the sample.

From the cysteine up to the phenylalanine, the CDR3 has a length of 12 residues. Left in the record is the CDR3 DNA by itself, 36 bases read in frame from the first base. CDR1 and CDR2, per the germline V gene, are SGHDT and YYEEEE. The germline ends are 11 bases apart after V is trimmed by 4 bases and J by 9 bases. The receptor's source is an adult who received the AZD1222 COVID-19 vaccine. The chain was built from TRBV5-6 and TRBJ2-1; no D gene can be assigned with confidence. This material consisted of peripheral blood, taken 28 days after the second AZD1222 dose. The bases read TGTGCCAGCAGCCGGGCGTATGGTGAGCAGTTCTTC. This encodes CASSRAYGEQFF.